The 20 T cell receptor beta chains presented below share a single source sample, sequenced in a study of shared clonotypes between healthy human individuals. Using immunoSEQ multiplex PCR, the repertoire was profiled, and TCRdb retains in-frame clones only, with some absent. The table lists around 940,000 clones, roughly 72% of them singletons. The sample consisted of memory CD4+ T cells sorted from blood. The subset was: CD45RA-negative fraction. These receptors were obtained from a man aged 18 to 35 in good health.

This chain links TRBV7-9 with TRBJ2-1; D is possibly TRBD1 (5 bases). V dropped 6 bases and J dropped 5 bases, with 17 bases sitting between them. The CDR3 has 15 amino acids. Looked up from germline, CDR1 is SEHNR and CDR2 is FQNEAQ (reference sequence). The CDR3 DNA reads as TGTGCCAGCAGGTCTCAGGGTCAGGGAAACAATGAGCAGTTCTTC. This gives the protein CASRSQGQGNNEQFF. Using reference TRBV7-9 and TRBJ2-1 for the parts outside the CDR3, the full variable domain is DTGVSQNPRHKITKRGQNVTFRCDPISEHNRLYWYRQTLGQGPEFLTYFQNEAQLEKSRLLSDRFSAERPKGSFSTLEIQRTEQGDSAMYLCASRSQGQGNNEQFFGPGTRLTVL.

This clone came up once. This chain links TRBV2 with TRBJ2-3, with D tentatively TRBD1 (6 bases). The germline V gene encodes CDR1 SNHLY and CDR2 FYNNEI. CDR3 size: 13 residues. The V end was cut by 4 bases, the J end by 6 bases, with 11 bases between. The CDR3 DNA follows: TGTGCCAGCAGTGTCGCAACAGGGGATACGCAGTATTTT. Protein: CASSVATGDTQYF. The entire variable domain, with the rest obtained from reference TRBV2 and TRBJ2-3, is as follows: EPEVTQTPSHQVTQMGQEVILRCVPISNHLYFYWYRQILGQKVEFLVSFYNNEISEKSEIFDDQFSVERPDGSNFTLKIRSTKLEDSAMYFCASSVATGDTQYFGPGTRLTVL.

The rearrangement uses TRBV5-3 and TRBJ2-1, with 10 positions matching TRBD2. TRBV5-3 is reported as an ORF; its role is uncertain. The CDR3 extends over 16 amino acids. The trim removed 3 bases at V and 5 bases at J, leaving 8 bases unmatched. The CDR3: CARSSRLAGGDNEQFF. In nucleotides, the CDR3 is TGTGCCAGAAGCTCCCGACTAGCGGGTGGGGACAATGAGCAGTTCTTC.

The V gene is TRBV7-9, the J gene TRBJ2-7, with D perhaps matching TRBD1 or TRBD2 (5 bases each). V lost 2 bases and J 2 bases, leaving 7 bases between the germline ends. This CDR3 is built from 13 residues. CDR1 and CDR2 (germline): SEHNR, FQNEAQ (reference sequence). The CDR3 loop is CASSLRGAYEQYF. For the CDR3, the DNA is TGTGCCAGCAGCTTAAGAGGGGCCTACGAGCAGTACTTC.

This clone was found many times. The V call is TRBV18, the J call TRBJ2-7, with D maybe TRBD2 (5 bases). The CDR3 consists of 14 residues. Between the trimmed V and J ends, which lost 3 bases and 3 bases, there was a span of 12 bases. Per the germline V gene, CDR1 is KGHSH and CDR2 is LQKENI. The CDR3 DNA sequence: TGTGCCAGCTCACCGGTCGGGGTAAACTACGAGCAGTACTTC. Its translation is CASSPVGVNYEQYF.

The chain uses TRBV5-1 and TRBJ2-3, with 9 positions matching TRBD2. Germline V lookup: CDR1 SGHRS, CDR2 YFSETQ. CDR3 length equals 15 residues. J gave up 5 bases and V 4 bases, and 8 bases lay outside the gene matches. Written as DNA, the CDR3 is TGCGCCAGCAGCCGGTCTAGCGGGATTATAGATACGCAGTATTTT. This translates into CASSRSSGIIDTQYF.

J is TRBJ1-1 and V is TRBV30; D remains unclear. In germline, CDR1 is GTSNPN, CDR2 SVGIG (reference sequence). The CDR3 covers 13 residues. V lost 3 bases, J lost 0 bases, and 8 bases lay in between. The CDR3 coding sequence is TGTGCCTGGAGAGGGAGTTTGAACACTGAAGCTTTCTTT. As protein: CAWRGSLNTEAFF.

The V call is TRBV27, the J call TRBJ1-6; no clear D gene. Germline V lookup: CDR1 MNHEY, CDR2 SMNVEV (reference sequence). Trimming shortened V by 2 bases and J by 7 bases, and 12 bases separated the two germline ends. CDR3 length: 15 amino acids. The CDR3 nucleotides are TGTGCCAGCAGTTTAATGGGCAGAGCAAATTCACCCCTCCACTTT. It translates to CASSLMGRANSPLHF.

Many counts were recorded for this clone. The gene calls are TRBV27 and TRBJ2-3; 7 bases line up with TRBD1. The ends lost 5 bases at V and 3 bases at J; junction bases unmatched: 5. Germline CDR1 is MNHEY and CDR2 is SMNVEV (reference sequence). The CDR3 loop spans 14 amino acids. The CDR3 DNA sequence: TGTGCCAGCAGTCGAGACAGGGAGACAGATACGCAGTATTTT. This encodes CASSRDRETDTQYF.

This clone was found once. The rearrangement uses TRBV11-2 and TRBJ2-5; 9 nucleotides agree with TRBD1. Germline CDR1 reads SGHAT; CDR2 reads FQNNGV. The trim removed 6 bases at V and 4 bases at J, leaving 9 bases unmatched. The CDR3 contains 15 residues. CDR3 bases: TGTGCCAGCAGTCCCGGGACAGGGTCCCCAGAGACCCAGTACTTC. This gives the protein CASSPGTGSPETQYF.

This clone was observed a few times. The sample carries other DNA sequences with the same CDR3. J is TRBJ2-7 and V is TRBV18, with 8 bases that match TRBD2. The germline CDR1 and CDR2 sequences are KGHSH and LQKENI. Trimming at V came to 6 bases and at J to 0 bases, leaving 4 bases not matched to a gene. This CDR3 is 14 amino acids long. The CDR3 nucleotides read TGTGCCAGCTCTCCAGGGACTAGCTCCTACGAGCAGTACTTC. Its translation: CASSPGTSSYEQYF.

The genes are TRBV7-2 and TRBJ1-1; no clear D. The CDR3 spans 14 residues. Trimming cost V 5 bases and J 1 base, with 11 bases left between them. Germline values: CDR1 SGHTA, CDR2 FQGNSA. DNA of the CDR3: TGTGCCAGCAGCCCCCGGACGGAGAACACTGAAGCTTTCTTT. It encodes CASSPRTENTEAFF.

This chain links TRBV7-9 with TRBJ2-3; 12 bases map to TRBD2. Germline values: CDR1 SEHNR, CDR2 FQNEAQ (reference sequence). V was clipped by 6 bases and J by 1 base; unmatched bases: 8. CDR3 length: 17 amino acids. This CDR3 reads CASSSGLAGKRTDTQYF. The CDR3 DNA sequence: TGTGCCAGCAGTTCTGGACTAGCGGGAAAGCGCACAGATACGCAGTATTTT.

In this sample, this clone turned up a few times. V is TRBV7-3 and J is TRBJ2-3, with 9 bases that match TRBD2. CDR3 length equals 15 residues. Germline V CDR1 and CDR2: SGHTA, FQGTGA. V shed 5 bases and J 5 bases; nucleotides not matched to a gene: 8. The CDR3: CASSRRRGGLDTQYF. The DNA of the CDR3 is TGTGCCAGCAGCCGCCGGCGGGGGGGACTAGATACGCAGTATTTT. Using reference TRBV7-3 and TRBJ2-3 for the parts outside the CDR3, the full variable domain is GAGVSQTPSNKVTEKGKYVELRCDPISGHTALYWYRQSLGQGPEFLIYFQGTGAADDSGLPNDRFFAVRPEGSVSTLKIQRTERGDSAVYLCASSRRRGGLDTQYFGPGTRLTVL.

The CDR3 protein is CASRTAGSLYEQYF. CDR3 nucleotide sequence: TGTGCCAGCAGAACAGCGGGCTCCCTCTACGAGCAGTACTTC. J is TRBJ2-7 and V is TRBV27; TRBD2 might be the D (6 bases). V lost 6 bases to trimming and J lost 3 bases, with 15 bases between them. The CDR3 has 14 amino acids. In germline, CDR1 is MNHEY, CDR2 SMNVEV (reference sequence).

The rearrangement links TRBV19 to TRBJ2-7; tentatively, D is TRBD2 (5 bases). V dropped 7 bases and J dropped 1 base, with 8 bases sitting between them. CDR3 length equals 12 residues. Germline CDR1 and CDR2: LNHDA and SQIVND (reference sequence). CDR3 loop: CASNSESYEQYF. CDR3 bases: TGTGCCAGTAATAGCGAATCCTACGAGCAGTACTTC.

This clone was found a few times. The rearrangement joins TRBV19 to TRBJ2-1, with D possibly matching TRBD2 (5 bases). The V and J ends lost 3 bases and 6 bases respectively, with 12 bases between them. Germline lookup yields CDR1 LNHDA and CDR2 SQIVND (reference sequence). The CDR3 runs to 14 residues. CDR3 in DNA: TGTGCCAGTAGTATGACGGGATCCCTCAATGAGCAGTTCTTC. Protein product: CASSMTGSLNEQFF. The full variable domain, in which reference TRBV19 and TRBJ2-1 provide the parts outside the CDR3, is DGGITQSPKYLFRKEGQNVTLSCEQNLNHDAMYWYRQDPGQGLRLIYYSQIVNDFQKGDIAEGYSVSREKKESFPLTVTSAQKNPTAFYLCASSMTGSLNEQFFGPGTRLTVL.

The gene calls are TRBV6-1 and TRBJ1-1, with 8 bases identical to TRBD1. The CDR3 has 13 residues. The V gene's germline CDR1 is MNHNS and CDR2 SASEGT. Trimming removed 4 bases from V and 6 bases from J; junction bases left unmatched: 4. The CDR3 sequence is CASSGQGKAEAFF. In nucleotides, the CDR3 is TGTGCCAGCAGTGGACAGGGGAAGGCTGAAGCTTTCTTT.

The V and J genes are TRBV5-8 and TRBJ1-2; D is uncertain. CDR1 and CDR2 from the germline V gene are SGHTS and YDEGEE. There are 14 residues in the CDR3. Trimming shortened V by 4 bases and J by 2 bases, and 12 bases separated the two germline ends. CDR3 DNA: TGTGCCAGCAGCCAGATAAGCAGCAACTATGGCTACACCTTC. Translation: CASSQISSNYGYTF.

The chain joins TRBV18 to TRBJ1-1; weak D call: TRBD1 (5 bases). Germline V lookup: CDR1 KGHSH, CDR2 LQKENI. V was cut by 2 bases and J by 0 bases, with 13 bases left in between. This CDR3 comprises 16 residues. CDR3 DNA sequence: TGTGCCAGCTCACCATACAGGACCTTTCTGAACACTGAAGCTTTCTTT. Translated: CASSPYRTFLNTEAFF.